This entry is about one T cell receptor beta chain. CDR3 size: 13 residues. The V end lost 5 bases, the J end lost 9 bases, and 17 bases lay between the germline ends. The entry originates in a study of blood T cell repertoires in COVID-19. Study-level background: There were acute and convalescent COVID-19 samples, and they came from the United States, Italy and Spain. From T cells, B-cell-depleted T cells, or PBMCs came the material, which was cDNA or gDNA.

Original processing methods: Amplified reference gene primers provided the basis for estimating nucleated cell counts. Some clones are missing from TCRdb's copy, which holds only in-frame ones; the method was immunoSEQ multiplex PCR. V, J and clone size are those of that table, while D and trimming were read from the DNA. The sample yields over 20,000 clones, roughly four fifths seen once. What was sequenced was peripheral blood. This TCR was recovered from a human donor in a cohort sampled during active COVID-19. The rearrangement joins TRBV12-3 or TRBV12-4 to TRBJ2-7; TRBD2 is a possible D gene (6 bases). The CDR3 here is CASSRGLSARQYF. The CDR3 coding sequence is TGTGCCAGCAGTCGGGGACTGTCGGCGCGGCAGTACTTC.